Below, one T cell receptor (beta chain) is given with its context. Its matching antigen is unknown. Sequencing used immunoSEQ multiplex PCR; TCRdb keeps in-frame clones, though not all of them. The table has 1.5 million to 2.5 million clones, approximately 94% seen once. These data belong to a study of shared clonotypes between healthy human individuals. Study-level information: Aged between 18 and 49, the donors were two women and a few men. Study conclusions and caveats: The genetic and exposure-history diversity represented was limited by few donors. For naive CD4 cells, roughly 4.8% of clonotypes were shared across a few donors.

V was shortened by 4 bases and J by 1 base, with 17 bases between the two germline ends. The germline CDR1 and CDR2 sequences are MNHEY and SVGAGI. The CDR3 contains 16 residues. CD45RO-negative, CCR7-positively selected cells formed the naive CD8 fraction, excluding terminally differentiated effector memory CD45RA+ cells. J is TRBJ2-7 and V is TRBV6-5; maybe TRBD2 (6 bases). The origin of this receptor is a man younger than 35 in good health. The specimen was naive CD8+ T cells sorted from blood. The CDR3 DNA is TGTGCCAGCAGTTTGTTCGAGTTAGCGGAATCCTACGAGCAGTACTTC. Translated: CASSLFELAESYEQYF.